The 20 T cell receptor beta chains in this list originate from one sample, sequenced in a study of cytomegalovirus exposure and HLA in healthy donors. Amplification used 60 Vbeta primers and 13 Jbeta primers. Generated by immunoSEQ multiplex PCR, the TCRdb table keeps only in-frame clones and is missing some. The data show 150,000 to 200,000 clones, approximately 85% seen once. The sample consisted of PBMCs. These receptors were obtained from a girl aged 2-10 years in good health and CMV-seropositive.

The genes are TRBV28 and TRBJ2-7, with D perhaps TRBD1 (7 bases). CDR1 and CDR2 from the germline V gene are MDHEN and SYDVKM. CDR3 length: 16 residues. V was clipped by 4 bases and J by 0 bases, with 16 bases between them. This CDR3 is CASSSPAGGLSYEQYF. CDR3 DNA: TGTGCCAGCAGTTCTCCCGCAGGGGGGCTCTCCTACGAGCAGTACTTC.

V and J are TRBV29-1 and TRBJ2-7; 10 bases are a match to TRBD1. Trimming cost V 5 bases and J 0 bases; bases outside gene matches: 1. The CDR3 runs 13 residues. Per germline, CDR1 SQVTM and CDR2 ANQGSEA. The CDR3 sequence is CSVRTGGSYEQYF. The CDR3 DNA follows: TGCAGCGTTCGGACAGGGGGCTCCTACGAGCAGTACTTC.

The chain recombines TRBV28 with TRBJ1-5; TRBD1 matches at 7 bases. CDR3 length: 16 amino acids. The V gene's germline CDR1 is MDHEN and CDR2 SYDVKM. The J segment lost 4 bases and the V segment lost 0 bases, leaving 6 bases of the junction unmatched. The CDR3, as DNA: TGTGCCAGCAGTTTATGGGCTGACAGGGCTAATCAGCCCCAGCATTTT. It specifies CASSLWADRANQPQHF.

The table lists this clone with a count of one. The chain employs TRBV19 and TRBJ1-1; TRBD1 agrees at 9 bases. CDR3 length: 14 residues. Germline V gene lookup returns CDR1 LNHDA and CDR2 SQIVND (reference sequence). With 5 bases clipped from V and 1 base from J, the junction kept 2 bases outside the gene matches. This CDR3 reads CASSEDRGNTEAFF. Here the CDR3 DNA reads TGTGCCAGTAGTGAGGACAGGGGGAACACTGAAGCTTTCTTT.

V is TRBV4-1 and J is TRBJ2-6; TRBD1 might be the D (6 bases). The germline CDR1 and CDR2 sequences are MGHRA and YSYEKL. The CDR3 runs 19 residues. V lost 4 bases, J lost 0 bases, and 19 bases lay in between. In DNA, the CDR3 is TGCGCCAGCAGCCCCTATTTAGGGGGATTGAGCTCTGGGGCCAACGTCCTGACTTTC. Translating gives CASSPYLGGLSSGANVLTF.

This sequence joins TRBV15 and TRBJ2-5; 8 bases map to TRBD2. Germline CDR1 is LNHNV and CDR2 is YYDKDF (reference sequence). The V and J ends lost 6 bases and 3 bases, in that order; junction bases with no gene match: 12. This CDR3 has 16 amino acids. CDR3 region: CATREGGGRPKETQYF. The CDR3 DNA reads TGTGCCACCAGGGAGGGTGGCGGGAGGCCGAAAGAGACCCAGTACTTC.

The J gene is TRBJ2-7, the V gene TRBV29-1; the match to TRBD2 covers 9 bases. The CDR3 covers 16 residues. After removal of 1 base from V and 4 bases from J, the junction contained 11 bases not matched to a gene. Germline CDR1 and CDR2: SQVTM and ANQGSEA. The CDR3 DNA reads TGCAGCGTTGAAGGTGGAAATAGCGGGAGTGGGTACGAGCAGTACTTC. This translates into CSVEGGNSGSGYEQYF.

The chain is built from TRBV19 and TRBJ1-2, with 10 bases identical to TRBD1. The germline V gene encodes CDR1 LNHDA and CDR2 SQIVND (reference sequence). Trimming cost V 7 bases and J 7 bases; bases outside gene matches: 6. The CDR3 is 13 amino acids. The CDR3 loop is CASKRGQGSGYTF. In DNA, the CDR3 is TGTGCCAGTAAAAGGGGACAGGGGAGTGGCTACACCTTC.

The CDR3 spells CASSWTGITGELFF. The CDR3 nucleotides read TGTGCCAGCAGTTGGACAGGAATCACCGGGGAGCTGTTTTTT. This chain connects TRBV2 to TRBJ2-2; TRBD1 aligns across 7 bases. In germline, CDR1 is SNHLY, CDR2 FYNNEI. Trimming cost V 5 bases and J 4 bases; bases outside gene matches: 4. This CDR3 spans 14 amino acids.

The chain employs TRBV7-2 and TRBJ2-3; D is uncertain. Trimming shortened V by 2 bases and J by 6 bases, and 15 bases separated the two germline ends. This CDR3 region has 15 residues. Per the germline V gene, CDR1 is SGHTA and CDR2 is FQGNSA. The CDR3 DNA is TGTGCCAGCAGCTTATCCCGCGAGAGGCCCGATACGCAGTATTTT. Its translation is CASSLSRERPDTQYF.

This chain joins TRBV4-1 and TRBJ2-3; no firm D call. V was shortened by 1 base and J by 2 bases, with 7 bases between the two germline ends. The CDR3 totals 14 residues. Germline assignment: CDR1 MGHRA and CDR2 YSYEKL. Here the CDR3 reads CASSQAMATDTQYF. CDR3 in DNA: TGCGCCAGCAGCCAAGCCATGGCCACAGATACGCAGTATTTT.

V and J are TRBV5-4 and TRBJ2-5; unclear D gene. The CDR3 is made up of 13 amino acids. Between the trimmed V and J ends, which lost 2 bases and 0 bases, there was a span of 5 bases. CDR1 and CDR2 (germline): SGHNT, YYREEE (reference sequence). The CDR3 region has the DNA TGTGCCAGCAGCTTTAGATACCAAGAGACCCAGTACTTC. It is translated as CASSFRYQETQYF.

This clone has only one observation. The CDR3 region has the DNA TGTGCCAGCAGTTATTTGGCCATCCCCTCTGGAAACACCATATATTTT. This translates into CASSYLAIPSGNTIYF. V is TRBV6-6 and J is TRBJ1-3; no definite D call. Germline V lookup: CDR1 MNHNY, CDR2 SVGAGI (reference sequence). CDR3 length: 16 amino acids. V lost 3 bases and J 0 bases, leaving 12 bases between the germline ends.

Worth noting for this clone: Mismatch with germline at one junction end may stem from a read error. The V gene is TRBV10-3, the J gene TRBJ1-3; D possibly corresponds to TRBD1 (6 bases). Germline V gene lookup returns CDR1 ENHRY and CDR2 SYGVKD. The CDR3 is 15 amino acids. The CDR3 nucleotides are TGTGCCACCAGTTTGATAACAGGGATGGGAAACACCATATATTTT. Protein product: CATSLITGMGNTIYF.

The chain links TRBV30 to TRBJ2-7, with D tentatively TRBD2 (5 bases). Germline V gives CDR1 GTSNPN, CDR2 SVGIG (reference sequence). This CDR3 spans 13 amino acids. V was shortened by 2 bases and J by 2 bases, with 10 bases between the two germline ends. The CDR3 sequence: CAWSPDGTYEQYF. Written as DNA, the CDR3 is TGTGCCTGGAGTCCGGACGGGACCTACGAGCAGTACTTC.

The DNA of the CDR3 is TGTGCCAGCAGCCCCTCTAGCTTCTACAATGAGCAGTTCTTC. The encoded protein is CASSPSSFYNEQFF. The rearrangement uses TRBV14 and TRBJ2-1, with D perhaps matching TRBD2 (5 bases). Trimming pared 4 bases from V and 3 bases from J, leaving 10 bases between. The CDR3 loop spans 14 amino acids. CDR1 and CDR2 (germline): SGHDN, FVKESK.

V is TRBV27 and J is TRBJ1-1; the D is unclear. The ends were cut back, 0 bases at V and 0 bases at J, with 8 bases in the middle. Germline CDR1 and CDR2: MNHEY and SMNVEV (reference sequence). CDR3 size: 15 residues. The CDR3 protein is CASSLSKTLNTEAFF. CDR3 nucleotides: TGTGCCAGCAGTTTATCTAAAACTTTGAACACTGAAGCTTTCTTT.

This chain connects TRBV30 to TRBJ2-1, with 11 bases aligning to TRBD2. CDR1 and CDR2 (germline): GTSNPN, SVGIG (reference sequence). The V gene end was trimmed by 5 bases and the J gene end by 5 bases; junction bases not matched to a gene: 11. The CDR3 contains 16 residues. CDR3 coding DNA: TGTGCCTGGGGTGAGGGACTAGCGGTCGGGGACAATGAGCAGTTCTTC. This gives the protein CAWGEGLAVGDNEQFF. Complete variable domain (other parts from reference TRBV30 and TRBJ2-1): SQTIHQWPATLVQPVGSPLSLECTVEGTSNPNLYWYRQAAGRGLQLLFYSVGIGQISSEVPQNLSASRPQDRQFILSSKKLLLSDSGFYLCAWGEGLAVGDNEQFFGPGTRLTVL.

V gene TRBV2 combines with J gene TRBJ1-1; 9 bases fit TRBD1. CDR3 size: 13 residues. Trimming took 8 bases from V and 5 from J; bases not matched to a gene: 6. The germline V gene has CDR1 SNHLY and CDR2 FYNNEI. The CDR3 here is CASGNRGLTEAFF. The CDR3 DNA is TGTGCCAGCGGAAACAGGGGGCTGACTGAAGCTTTCTTT.

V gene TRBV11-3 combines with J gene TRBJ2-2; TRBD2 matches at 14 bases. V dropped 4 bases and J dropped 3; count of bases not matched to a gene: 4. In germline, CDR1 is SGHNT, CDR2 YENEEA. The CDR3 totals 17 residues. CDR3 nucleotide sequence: TGTGCCAGCAGCTCGACTAGCGGGAGGGATCACACCGGGGAGCTGTTTTTT. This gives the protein CASSSTSGRDHTGELFF.